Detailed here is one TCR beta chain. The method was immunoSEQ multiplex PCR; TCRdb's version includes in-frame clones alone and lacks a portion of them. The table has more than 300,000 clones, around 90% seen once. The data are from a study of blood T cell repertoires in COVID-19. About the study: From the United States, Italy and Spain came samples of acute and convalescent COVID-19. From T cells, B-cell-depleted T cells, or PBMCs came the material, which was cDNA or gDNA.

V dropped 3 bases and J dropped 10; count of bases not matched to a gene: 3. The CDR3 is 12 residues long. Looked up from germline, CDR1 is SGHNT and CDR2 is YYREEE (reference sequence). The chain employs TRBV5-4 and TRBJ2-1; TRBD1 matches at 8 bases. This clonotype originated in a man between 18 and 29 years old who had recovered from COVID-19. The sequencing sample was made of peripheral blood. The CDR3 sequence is CASSSTGAEQFF. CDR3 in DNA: TGTGCCAGCAGCTCGACAGGGGCAGAGCAGTTCTTC.